This entry lists 8 T cell receptor beta chains sequenced from one sample in a study of blood T cell repertoires in COVID-19. Clones were read by immunoSEQ multiplex PCR, and TCRdb kept only the in-frame ones, dropping some. The table has about 430,000 clones, over 75% seen once. The sequenced sample consisted of PBMCs or T cells enriched from blood (not recorded which). These receptor sequences come from a woman in her late teens or twenties who had been exposed to COVID-19.

The chain combines TRBV3-1 (or the pseudogene TRBV3-2) with TRBJ2-2, with TRBD2 matching over 11 bases. With 7 bases clipped from V and 3 bases from J, the junction kept 10 bases outside the gene matches. Germline V CDR1 and CDR2: LGHDT, YNNKEL (reference sequence). CDR3 length: 17 residues. Here the CDR3 DNA reads TGTGCCAGCAAGCGGGTGGGGACTAGCGGATACACCGGGGAGCTGTTTTTT. Translation: CASKRVGTSGYTGELFF.

Comments on this clone: This CDR3 is also generated by other DNA sequences in the sample. The chain uses TRBV5-1 and TRBJ1-1, with D hard to call. The CDR3 extends over 13 amino acids. Germline values: CDR1 SGHRS, CDR2 YFSETQ. Between the trimmed V and J ends, which lost 0 bases and 1 base, there was a span of 4 bases. The chain's CDR3 is CASSLAQNTEAFF. The CDR3 DNA sequence: TGCGCCAGCAGCTTGGCCCAGAACACTGAAGCTTTCTTT.

This chain joins TRBV28 and TRBJ1-1; TRBD1 agrees at 9 bases. This CDR3 comprises 13 residues. CDR1 MDHEN and CDR2 SYDVKM come from the germline V gene. V dropped 6 bases and J dropped 4; count of bases not matched to a gene: 3. In DNA, the CDR3 is TGTGCCAGCAGCTGGACAGGGGCCACTGAAGCTTTCTTT. This encodes CASSWTGATEAFF.

This chain connects TRBV28 to TRBJ1-5, with 9 bases fitting TRBD1. This CDR3 contains 16 residues. From germline, CDR1 is MDHEN and CDR2 SYDVKM. V was pared by 1 base and J by 7 bases, with 8 bases of the junction left unmatched. Here the CDR3 DNA reads TGTGCCAGCAGTTTATCACCGGGACAGGGAGGCCAGCCCCAGCATTTT. This translates into CASSLSPGQGGQPQHF.

The chain uses TRBV27 and TRBJ2-7; 8 bases are shared with TRBD1. V gave up 0 bases and J gave up 2 bases; unmatched junction bases: 12. Germline V gene sequence: CDR1 MNHEY, CDR2 SMNVEV (reference sequence). CDR3 size: 18 residues. The CDR3 region has the DNA TGTGCCAGCAGTTTATCCCCCCCCAGGGGGCCCTTTACCTACGAGCAGTACTTC. Its protein product is CASSLSPPRGPFTYEQYF.

The genes are TRBV11-2 and TRBJ1-2; D gene unclear. Trimming removed 5 bases from V and 2 bases from J, with 15 bases in between. Germline V CDR1 and CDR2: SGHAT, FQNNGV. The CDR3 is 15 residues long. The CDR3 loop is CASSPTPSGNYGYTF. DNA of the CDR3: TGTGCCAGCAGCCCTACACCATCGGGGAACTATGGCTACACCTTC.

The genes are TRBV7-2 and TRBJ1-6; TRBD1 aligns across 10 bases. The length of the CDR3 is 15 residues. V shed 7 bases, J shed 10 bases, and the junction held 10 bases outside the gene matches. The V gene's germline CDR1 is SGHTA and CDR2 FQGNSA. The CDR3: CASTVRQGAGSPLHF. CDR3 nucleotides: TGTGCCAGCACCGTAAGACAGGGGGCGGGATCACCCCTCCACTTT.

This rearrangement joins TRBV4-1 to TRBJ2-7; TRBD1 agrees at 7 bases. Germline CDR1 reads MGHRA; CDR2 reads YSYEKL. The CDR3 extends over 14 amino acids. The ends lost 0 bases at V and 5 bases at J; junction bases unmatched: 4. The CDR3 loop is CASSQEWQGDEQYF. The CDR3, as DNA: TGCGCCAGCAGCCAAGAGTGGCAGGGGGACGAGCAGTACTTC.